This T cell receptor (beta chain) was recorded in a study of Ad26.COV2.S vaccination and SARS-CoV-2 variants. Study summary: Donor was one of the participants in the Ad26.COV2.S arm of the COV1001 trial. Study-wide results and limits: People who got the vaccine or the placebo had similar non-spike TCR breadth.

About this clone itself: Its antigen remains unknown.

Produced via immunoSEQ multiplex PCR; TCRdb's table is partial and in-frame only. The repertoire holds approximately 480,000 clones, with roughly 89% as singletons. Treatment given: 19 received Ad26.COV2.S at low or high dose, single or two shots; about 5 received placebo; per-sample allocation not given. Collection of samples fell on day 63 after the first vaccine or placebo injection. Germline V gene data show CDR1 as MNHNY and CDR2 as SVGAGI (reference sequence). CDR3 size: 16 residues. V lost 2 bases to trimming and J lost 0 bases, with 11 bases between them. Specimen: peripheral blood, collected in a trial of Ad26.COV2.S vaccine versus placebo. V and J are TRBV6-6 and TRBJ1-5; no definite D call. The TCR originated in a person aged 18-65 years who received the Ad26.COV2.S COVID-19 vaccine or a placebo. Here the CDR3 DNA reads TGTGCCAGCAGTTACCGTTTAGGTTATAGCAATCAGCCCCAGCATTTT. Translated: CASSYRLGYSNQPQHF.